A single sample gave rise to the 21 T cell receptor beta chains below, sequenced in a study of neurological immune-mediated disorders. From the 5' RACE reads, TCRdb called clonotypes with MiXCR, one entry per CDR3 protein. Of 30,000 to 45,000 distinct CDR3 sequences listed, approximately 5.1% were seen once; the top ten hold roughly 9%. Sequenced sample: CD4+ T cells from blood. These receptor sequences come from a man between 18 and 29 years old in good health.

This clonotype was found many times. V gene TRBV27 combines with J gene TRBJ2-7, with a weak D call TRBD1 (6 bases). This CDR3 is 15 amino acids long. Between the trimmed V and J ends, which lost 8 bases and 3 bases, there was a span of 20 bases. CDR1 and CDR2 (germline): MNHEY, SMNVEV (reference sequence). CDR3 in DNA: TGTGCCAGCCAACCTTTTTCAGGGGCCGACTACGAGCAGTACTTC. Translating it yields CASQPFSGADYEQYF.

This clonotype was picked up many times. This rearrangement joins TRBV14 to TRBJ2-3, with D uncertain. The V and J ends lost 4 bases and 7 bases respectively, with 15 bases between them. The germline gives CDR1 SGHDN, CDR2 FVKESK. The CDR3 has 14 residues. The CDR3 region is CASSLAALGNTQYF. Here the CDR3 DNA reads TGTGCCAGCAGCCTCGCCGCGTTAGGGAATACGCAGTATTTT.

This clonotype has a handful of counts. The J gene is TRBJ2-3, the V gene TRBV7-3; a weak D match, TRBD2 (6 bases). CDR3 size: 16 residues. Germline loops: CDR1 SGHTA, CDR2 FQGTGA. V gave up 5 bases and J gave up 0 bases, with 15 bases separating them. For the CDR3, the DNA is TGTGCCAGCAGCCCCTCGGGACTGTCGAGCACAGATACGCAGTATTTT. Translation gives CASSPSGLSSTDTQYF.

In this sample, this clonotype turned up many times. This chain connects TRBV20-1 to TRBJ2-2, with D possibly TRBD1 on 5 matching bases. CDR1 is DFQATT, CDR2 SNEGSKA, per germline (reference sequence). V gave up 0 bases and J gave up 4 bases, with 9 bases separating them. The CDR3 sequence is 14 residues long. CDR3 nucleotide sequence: TGCAGTGCTAGAGAGGGGCCGGGCACCGGGGAGCTGTTTTTT. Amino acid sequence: CSAREGPGTGELFF.

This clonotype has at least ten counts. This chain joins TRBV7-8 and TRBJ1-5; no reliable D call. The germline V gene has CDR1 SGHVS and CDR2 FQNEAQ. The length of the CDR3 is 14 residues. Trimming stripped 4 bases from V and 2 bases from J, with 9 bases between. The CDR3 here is CASSSREGNQPQHF. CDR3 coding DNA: TGTGCCAGCAGCTCCCGGGAGGGCAATCAGCCCCAGCATTTT.

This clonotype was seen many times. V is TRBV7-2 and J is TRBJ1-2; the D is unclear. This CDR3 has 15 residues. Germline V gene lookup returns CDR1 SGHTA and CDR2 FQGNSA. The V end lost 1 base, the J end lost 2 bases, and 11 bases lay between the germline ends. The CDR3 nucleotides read TGTGCCAGCAGCTTAGGTCAGCTAACGAACTATGGCTACACCTTC. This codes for CASSLGQLTNYGYTF.

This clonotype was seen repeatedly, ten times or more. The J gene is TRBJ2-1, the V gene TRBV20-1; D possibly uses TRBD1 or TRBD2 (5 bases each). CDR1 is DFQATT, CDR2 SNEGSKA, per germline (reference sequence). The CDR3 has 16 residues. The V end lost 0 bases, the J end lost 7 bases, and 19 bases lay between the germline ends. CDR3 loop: CSARDQGTTFLNEQFF. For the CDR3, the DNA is TGCAGTGCTAGAGATCAAGGGACCACTTTTTTGAATGAGCAGTTCTTC.

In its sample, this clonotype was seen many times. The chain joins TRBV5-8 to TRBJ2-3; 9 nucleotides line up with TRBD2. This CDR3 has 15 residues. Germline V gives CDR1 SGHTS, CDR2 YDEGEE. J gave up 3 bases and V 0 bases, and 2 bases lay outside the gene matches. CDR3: CASSLAAGGTDTQYF. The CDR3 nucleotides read TGTGCCAGCAGCTTGGCAGCGGGGGGTACAGATACGCAGTATTTT.

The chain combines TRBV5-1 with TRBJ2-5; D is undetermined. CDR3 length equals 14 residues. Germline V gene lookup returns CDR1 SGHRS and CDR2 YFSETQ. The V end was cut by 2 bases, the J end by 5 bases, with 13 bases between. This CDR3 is CASSFGSSEETQYF. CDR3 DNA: TGCGCCAGCAGCTTTGGGTCGAGCGAGGAGACCCAGTACTTC. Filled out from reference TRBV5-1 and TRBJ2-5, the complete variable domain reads KAGVTQTPRYLIKTRGQQVTLSCSPISGHRSVSWYQQTPGQGLQFLFEYFSETQRNKGNFPGRFSGRQFSNSRSEMNVSTLELGDSALYLCASSFGSSEETQYFGPGTRLLVL.

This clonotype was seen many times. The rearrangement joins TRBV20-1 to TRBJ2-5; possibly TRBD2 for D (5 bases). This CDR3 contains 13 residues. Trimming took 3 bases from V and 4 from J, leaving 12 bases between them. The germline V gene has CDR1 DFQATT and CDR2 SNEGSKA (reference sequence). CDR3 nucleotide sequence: TGCAGTGCTAGGGACTCTTCATCAGAGACCCAGTACTTC. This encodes CSARDSSSETQYF.

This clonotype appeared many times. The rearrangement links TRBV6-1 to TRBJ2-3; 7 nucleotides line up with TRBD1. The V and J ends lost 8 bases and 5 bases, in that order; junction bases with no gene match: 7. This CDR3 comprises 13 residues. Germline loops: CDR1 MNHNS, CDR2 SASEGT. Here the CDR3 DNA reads TGTGCCAGCGGGGGACAGATCAGAGATACGCAGTATTTT. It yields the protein CASGGQIRDTQYF.

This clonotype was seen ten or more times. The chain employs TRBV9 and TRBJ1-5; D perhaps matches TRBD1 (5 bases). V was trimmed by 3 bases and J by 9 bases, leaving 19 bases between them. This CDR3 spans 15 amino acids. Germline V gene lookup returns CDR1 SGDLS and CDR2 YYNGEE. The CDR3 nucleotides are TGTGCCAGCAGCGCTTACGACAGCCCCCTGGCGCCCCAGCATTTT. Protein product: CASSAYDSPLAPQHF.

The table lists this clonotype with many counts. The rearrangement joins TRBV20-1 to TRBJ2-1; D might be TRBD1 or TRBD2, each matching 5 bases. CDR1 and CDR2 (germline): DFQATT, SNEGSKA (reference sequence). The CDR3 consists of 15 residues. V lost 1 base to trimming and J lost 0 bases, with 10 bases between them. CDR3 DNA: TGCAGTGCTAGAGGGGGACGGAGCTCCTACAATGAGCAGTTCTTC. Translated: CSARGGRSSYNEQFF.

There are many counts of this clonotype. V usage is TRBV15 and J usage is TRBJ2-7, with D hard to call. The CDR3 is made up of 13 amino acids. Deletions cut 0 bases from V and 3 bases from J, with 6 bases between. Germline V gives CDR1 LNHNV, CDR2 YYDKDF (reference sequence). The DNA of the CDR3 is TGTGCCACCAGCAGAGAGACCGGCTACGAGCAGTACTTC. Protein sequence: CATSRETGYEQYF.

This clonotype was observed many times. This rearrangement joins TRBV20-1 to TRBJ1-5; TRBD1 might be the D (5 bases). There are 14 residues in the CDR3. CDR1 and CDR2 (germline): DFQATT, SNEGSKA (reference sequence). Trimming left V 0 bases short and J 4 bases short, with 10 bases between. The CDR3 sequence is CSARDKGPNQPQHF. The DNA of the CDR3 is TGCAGTGCTAGAGACAAGGGACCGAATCAGCCCCAGCATTTT.

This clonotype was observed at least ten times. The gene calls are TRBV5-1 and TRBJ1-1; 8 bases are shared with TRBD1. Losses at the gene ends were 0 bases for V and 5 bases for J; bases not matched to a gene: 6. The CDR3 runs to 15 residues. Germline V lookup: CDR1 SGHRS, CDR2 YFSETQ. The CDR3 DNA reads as TGCGCCAGCAGCTTGGCCAAGGACAGGGCGACTGAAGCTTTCTTT. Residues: CASSLAKDRATEAFF.

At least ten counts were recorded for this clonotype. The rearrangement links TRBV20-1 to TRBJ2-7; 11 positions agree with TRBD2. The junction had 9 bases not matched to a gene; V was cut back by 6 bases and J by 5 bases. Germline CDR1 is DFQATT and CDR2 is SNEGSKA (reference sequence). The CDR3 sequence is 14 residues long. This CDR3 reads CSALRSGGANEQYF. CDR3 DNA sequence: TGCAGTGCCCTTCGTAGCGGGGGGGCCAACGAGCAGTACTTC.

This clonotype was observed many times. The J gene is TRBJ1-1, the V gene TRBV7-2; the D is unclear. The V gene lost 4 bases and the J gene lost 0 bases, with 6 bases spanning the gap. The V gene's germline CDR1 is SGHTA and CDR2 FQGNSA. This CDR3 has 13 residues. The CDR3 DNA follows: TGTGCCAGCAGCTCCGCCGTGAACACTGAAGCTTTCTTT. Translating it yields CASSSAVNTEAFF.

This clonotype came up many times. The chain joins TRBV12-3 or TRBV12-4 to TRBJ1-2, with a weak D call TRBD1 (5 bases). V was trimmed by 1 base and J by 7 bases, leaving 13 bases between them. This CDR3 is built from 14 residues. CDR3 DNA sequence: TGTGCCAGCAGTTTAGAGGCAGGGATGCGTGGCTACACCTTC. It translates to CASSLEAGMRGYTF.

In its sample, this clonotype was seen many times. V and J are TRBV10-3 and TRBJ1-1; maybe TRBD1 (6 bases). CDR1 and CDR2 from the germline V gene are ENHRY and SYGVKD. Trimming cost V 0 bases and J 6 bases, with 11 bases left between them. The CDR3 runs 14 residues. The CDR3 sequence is CAISESGGSAEAFF. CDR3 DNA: TGTGCCATCAGTGAGTCAGGGGGTAGTGCTGAAGCTTTCTTT.

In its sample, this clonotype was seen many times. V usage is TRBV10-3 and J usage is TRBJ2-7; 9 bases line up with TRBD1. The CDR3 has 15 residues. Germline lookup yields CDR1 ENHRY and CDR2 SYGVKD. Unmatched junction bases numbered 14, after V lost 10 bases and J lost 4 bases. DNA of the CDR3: TGTGCCACCGTTGACCGGGACAGGGTGGATTACGAGCAGTACTTC. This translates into CATVDRDRVDYEQYF.